This TCR beta chain emerged from a study of cytomegalovirus exposure and HLA in healthy donors. The V end lost 0 bases, the J end lost 5 bases, and 13 bases lay between the germline ends. CDR1 and CDR2 from the germline V gene are GTSNPN and SVGIG (reference sequence). This CDR3 spans 14 amino acids. Researchers ran the PCR with 60 Vbeta and 13 Jbeta primers. Generated by immunoSEQ multiplex PCR, the TCRdb table keeps only in-frame clones and is missing some. The sample includes 75,000 to 90,000 clones. The rearrangement joins TRBV30 to TRBJ2-5; D possibly corresponds to TRBD2 (6 bases). The TCR was taken from a woman aged 55 to 70 in good health and CMV-seronegative. Material for sequencing was PBMCs. DNA of the CDR3: TGTGCCTGGAGTGTTGGGGGGAGACCCGAGACCCAGTACTTC. This translates into CAWSVGGRPETQYF.